This T cell receptor beta chain was recorded in a study of T cells in Graves' hyperthyroidism and ophthalmopathy. RNA transcripts gave rise to amplified TCR beta CDR3 regions. The HTBI primer set served for first-round RT-PCR of the TCR CDR3. TCRdb ran MiXCR on the multiplex PCR reads and lists one entry per CDR3 protein. The sample consists of some 720,000 distinct CDR3 sequences, about 15% of them appearing once. J lost 3 bases, V lost 2 bases, and 10 bases had no gene match. The CDR3 is 16 residues long. Germline values: CDR1 SNHLY, CDR2 FYNNEI. This clonotype was seen many times. Sequences were obtained from blood. The rearrangement uses TRBV2 and TRBJ2-7, with TRBD2 identical over 7 bases. This TCR came from a man aged 18 to 29 with Graves' hyperthyroidism. CDR3 sequence reads: CASSEQPSGFLYEQYF. CDR3 DNA sequence: TGTGCCAGCAGTGAACAGCCTAGCGGATTCCTCTACGAGCAGTACTTC.